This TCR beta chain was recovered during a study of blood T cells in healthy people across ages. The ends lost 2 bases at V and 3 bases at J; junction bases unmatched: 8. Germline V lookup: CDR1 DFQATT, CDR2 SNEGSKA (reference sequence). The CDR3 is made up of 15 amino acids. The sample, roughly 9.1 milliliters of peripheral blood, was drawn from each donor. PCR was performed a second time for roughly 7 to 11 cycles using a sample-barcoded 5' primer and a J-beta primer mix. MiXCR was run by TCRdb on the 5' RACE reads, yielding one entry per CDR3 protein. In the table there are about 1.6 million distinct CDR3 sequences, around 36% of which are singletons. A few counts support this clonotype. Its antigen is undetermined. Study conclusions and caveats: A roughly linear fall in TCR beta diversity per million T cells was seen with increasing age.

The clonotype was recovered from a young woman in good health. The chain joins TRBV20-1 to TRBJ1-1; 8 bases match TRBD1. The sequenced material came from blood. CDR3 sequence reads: CSARNPTGAHTEAFF. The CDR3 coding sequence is TGCAGTGCTAGAAATCCGACAGGGGCCCACACTGAAGCTTTCTTT.